The clone carrying this T cell receptor beta chain appeared a few times. Its target is not known. Alongside a J-beta primer mix, a sample-barcoded 5' primer served in a second PCR lasting roughly 6 to 11 cycles. Via MiXCR, TCRdb re-called the 5' RACE reads, giving one row per CDR3 protein. The sample lists 1.5 million to 2 million distinct CDR3 sequences; 35% to 50% were seen once. The sample originates from a study of blood T cells in healthy people across ages. V was shortened by 0 bases and J by 5 bases, with 11 bases between the two germline ends. CDR1 is SGDLS and CDR2 is YYNGEE in the germline V gene. The CDR3 spans 14 residues. Broader study findings: Older individuals had lower TCR beta diversity per million T cells (the decline was roughly linear).

Specimen: blood. The rearrangement uses TRBV9 and TRBJ2-5, with a possible D match to TRBD2 (6 bases). The clonotype was recovered from a human donor in good health. CDR3 nucleotide sequence: TGTGCCAGCAGCGTAGCGGGGGTTCAGGAGACCCAGTACTTC. Protein sequence: CASSVAGVQETQYF.